The clone carrying this TCR beta chain has a handful of counts. Its antigen is undetermined. V dropped 2 bases and J dropped 4; count of bases not matched to a gene: 9. From germline, CDR1 is SGHRS and CDR2 YFSETQ. The CDR3 length is 16 residues. UMIs and a universal primer site were added when TCR cDNA was made by 5'RACE template switching. Each CDR3 protein is one row after TCRdb ran MiXCR on the 5' RACE reads. The profile covers 250,000 to 400,000 distinct CDR3 sequences, with approximately 4% appearing a single time and just under 25% taken by the ten largest. This record belongs to a study of T cells after yellow fever vaccination. Study observations and caveats: Subsequent to the booster, the majority of primary-vaccination clones reappeared (approximately 95% CD4, approximately 85% CD8). Overall, a small share of clonotypes was seen in both CD4 and CD8 compartments.

This clonotype originated in a man between 18 and 35 years old who received the YFV17D yellow fever vaccine. This specimen consisted of PBMCs, obtained 5 days after the yellow fever booster vaccination. The chain has TRBV5-1 and TRBJ1-2; the match to TRBD1 covers 9 bases. The CDR3 region is CASSLGFTGGFYGYTF. The CDR3 DNA is TGCGCCAGCAGCTTAGGATTCACAGGGGGCTTCTATGGCTACACCTTC.